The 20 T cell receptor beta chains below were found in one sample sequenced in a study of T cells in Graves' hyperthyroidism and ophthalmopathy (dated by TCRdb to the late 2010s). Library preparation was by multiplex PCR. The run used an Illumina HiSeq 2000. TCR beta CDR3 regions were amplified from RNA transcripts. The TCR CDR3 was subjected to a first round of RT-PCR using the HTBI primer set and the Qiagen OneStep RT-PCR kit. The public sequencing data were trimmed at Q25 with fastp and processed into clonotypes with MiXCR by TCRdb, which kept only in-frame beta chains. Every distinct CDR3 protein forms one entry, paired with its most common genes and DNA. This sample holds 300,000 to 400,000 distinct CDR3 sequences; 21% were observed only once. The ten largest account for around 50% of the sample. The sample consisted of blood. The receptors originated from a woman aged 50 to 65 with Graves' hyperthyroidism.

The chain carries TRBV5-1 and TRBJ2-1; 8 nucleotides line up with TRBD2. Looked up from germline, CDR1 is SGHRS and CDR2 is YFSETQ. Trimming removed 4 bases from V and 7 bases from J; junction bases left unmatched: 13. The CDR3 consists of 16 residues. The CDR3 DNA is TGCGCCAGCAGCCCGGGGGGGGGCCACCCAGGTAATGAGCAGTTCTTC. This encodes CASSPGGGHPGNEQFF.

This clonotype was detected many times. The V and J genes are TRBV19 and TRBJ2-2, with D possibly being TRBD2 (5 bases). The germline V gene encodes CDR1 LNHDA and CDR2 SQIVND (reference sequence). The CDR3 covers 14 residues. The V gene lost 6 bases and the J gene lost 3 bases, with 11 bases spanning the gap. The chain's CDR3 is CASSLGLYTGELFF. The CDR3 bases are TGTGCCAGTAGCCTTGGACTCTACACCGGGGAGCTGTTTTTT.

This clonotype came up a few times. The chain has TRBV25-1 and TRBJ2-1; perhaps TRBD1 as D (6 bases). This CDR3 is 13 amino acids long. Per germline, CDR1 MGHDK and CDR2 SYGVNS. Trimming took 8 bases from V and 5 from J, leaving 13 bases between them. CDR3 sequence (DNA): TGTGCCAGCCAACCAACAGGGAACAATGAGCAGTTCTTC. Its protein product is CASQPTGNNEQFF.

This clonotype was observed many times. The CDR3 reads CASSSGTANTGELFF. CDR3 in DNA: TGTGCCAGCAGCTCAGGGACAGCGAACACCGGGGAGCTGTTTTTT. V is TRBV7-8 and J is TRBJ2-2, with 7 bases that match TRBD1. Germline CDR1 SGHVS, CDR2 FQNEAQ. The CDR3 covers 15 residues. V was clipped by 4 bases and J by 0 bases; unmatched bases: 2.

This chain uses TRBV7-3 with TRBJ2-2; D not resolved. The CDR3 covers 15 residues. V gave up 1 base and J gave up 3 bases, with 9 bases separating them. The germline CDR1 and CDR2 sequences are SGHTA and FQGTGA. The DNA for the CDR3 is TGTGCCAGCAGCTTAAGCCGCCTCGACACCGGGGAGCTGTTTTTT. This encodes CASSLSRLDTGELFF.

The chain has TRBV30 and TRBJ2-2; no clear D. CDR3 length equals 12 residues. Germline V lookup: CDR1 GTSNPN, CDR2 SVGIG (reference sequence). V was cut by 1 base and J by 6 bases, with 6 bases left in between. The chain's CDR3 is CAWSGAAGELFF. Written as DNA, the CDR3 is TGTGCCTGGAGTGGAGCCGCCGGGGAGCTGTTTTTT.

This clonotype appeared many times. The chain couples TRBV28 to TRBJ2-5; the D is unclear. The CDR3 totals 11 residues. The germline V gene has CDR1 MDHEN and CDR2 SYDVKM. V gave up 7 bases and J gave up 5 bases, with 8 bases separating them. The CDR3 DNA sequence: TGTGCCAGCAAAGGGTTGGAGACCCAGTACTTC. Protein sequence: CASKGLETQYF.

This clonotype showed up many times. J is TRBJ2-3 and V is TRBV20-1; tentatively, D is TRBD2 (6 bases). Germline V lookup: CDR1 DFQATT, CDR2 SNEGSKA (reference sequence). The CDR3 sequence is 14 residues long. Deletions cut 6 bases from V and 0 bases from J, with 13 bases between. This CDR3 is CSAGTLSSTDTQYF. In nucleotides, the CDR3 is TGCAGTGCCGGGACTCTCTCTAGCACAGATACGCAGTATTTT.

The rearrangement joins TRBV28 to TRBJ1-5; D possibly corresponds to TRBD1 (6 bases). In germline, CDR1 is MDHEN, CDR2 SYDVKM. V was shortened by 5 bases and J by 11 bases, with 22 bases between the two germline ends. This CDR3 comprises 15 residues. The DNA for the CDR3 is TGTGCCAGCAGTAAGGGGACATTGGGTGGATCAGCCCAGCATTTT. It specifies CASSKGTLGGSAQHF.

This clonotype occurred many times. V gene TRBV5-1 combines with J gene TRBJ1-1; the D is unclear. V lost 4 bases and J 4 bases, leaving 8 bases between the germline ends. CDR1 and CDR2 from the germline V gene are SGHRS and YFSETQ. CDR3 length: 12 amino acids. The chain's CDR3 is CASSVIGTEAFF. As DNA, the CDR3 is TGCGCCAGCAGCGTAATTGGCACTGAAGCTTTCTTT. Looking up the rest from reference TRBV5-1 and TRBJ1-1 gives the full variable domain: KAGVTQTPRYLIKTRGQQVTLSCSPISGHRSVSWYQQTPGQGLQFLFEYFSETQRNKGNFPGRFSGRQFSNSRSEMNVSTLELGDSALYLCASSVIGTEAFFGQGTRLTVV.

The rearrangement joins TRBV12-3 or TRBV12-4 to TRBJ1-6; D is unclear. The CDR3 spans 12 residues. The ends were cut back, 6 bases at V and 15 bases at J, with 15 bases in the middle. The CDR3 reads CASRSGIGLLHF. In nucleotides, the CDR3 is TGTGCCAGCAGGTCCGGGATCGGACTCCTCCACTTT.

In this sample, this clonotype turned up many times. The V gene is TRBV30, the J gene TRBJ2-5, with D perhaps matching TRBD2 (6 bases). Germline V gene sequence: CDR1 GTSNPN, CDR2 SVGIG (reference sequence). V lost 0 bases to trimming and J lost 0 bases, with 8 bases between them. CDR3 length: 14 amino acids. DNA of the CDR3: TGTGCCTGGAGTGTAGGAGGGAACCAAGAGACCCAGTACTTC. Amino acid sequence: CAWSVGGNQETQYF.

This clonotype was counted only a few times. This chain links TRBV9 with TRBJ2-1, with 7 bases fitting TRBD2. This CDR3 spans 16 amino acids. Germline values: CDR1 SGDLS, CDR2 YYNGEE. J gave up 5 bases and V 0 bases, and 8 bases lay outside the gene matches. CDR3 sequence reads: CASSVGLMSGDNEQFF. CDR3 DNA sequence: TGTGCCAGCAGCGTAGGGTTAATGAGCGGGGACAATGAGCAGTTCTTC.

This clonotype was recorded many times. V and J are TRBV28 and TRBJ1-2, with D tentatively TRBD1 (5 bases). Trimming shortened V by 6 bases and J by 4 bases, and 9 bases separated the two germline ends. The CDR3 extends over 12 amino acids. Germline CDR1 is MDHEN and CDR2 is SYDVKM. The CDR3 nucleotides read TGTGCCAGCAGGCAGGGTTCCTATGGCTACACCTTC. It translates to CASRQGSYGYTF.

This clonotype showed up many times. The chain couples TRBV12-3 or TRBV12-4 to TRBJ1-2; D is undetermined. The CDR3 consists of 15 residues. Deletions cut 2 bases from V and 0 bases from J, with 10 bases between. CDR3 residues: CASSLQAGANYGYTF. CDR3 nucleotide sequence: TGTGCCAGCAGTTTACAGGCTGGGGCTAACTATGGCTACACCTTC.

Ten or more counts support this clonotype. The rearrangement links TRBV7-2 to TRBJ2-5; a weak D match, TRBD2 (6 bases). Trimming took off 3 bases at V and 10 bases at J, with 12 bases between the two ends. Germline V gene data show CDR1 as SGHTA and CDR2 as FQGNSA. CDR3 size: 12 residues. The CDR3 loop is CASSFHQGLQYF. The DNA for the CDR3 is TGTGCCAGCAGCTTTCATCAGGGACTCCAGTACTTC.

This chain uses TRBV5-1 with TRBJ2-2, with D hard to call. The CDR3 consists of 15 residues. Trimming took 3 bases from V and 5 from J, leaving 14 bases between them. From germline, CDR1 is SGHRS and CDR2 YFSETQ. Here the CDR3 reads CASSSRTAKTGELFF. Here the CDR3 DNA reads TGCGCCAGCAGCTCCAGGACCGCCAAGACCGGGGAGCTGTTTTTT. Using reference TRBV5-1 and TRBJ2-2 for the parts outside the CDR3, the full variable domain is KAGVTQTPRYLIKTRGQQVTLSCSPISGHRSVSWYQQTPGQGLQFLFEYFSETQRNKGNFPGRFSGRQFSNSRSEMNVSTLELGDSALYLCASSSRTAKTGELFFGEGSRLTVL.

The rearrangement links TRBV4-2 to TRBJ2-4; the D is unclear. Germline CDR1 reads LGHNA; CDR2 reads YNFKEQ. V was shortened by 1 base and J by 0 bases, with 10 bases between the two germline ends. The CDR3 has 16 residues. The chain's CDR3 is CASSQVQTLAKNIQYF. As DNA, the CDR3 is TGTGCCAGCAGCCAAGTCCAGACACTAGCCAAAAACATTCAGTACTTC.

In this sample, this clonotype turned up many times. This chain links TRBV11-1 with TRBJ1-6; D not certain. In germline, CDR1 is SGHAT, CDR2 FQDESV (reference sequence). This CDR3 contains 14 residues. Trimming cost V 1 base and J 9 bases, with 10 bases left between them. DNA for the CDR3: TGTGCCAGCAGCTTAGTGGCCGCCTCTTCACCCCTCCACTTT. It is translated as CASSLVAASSPLHF.

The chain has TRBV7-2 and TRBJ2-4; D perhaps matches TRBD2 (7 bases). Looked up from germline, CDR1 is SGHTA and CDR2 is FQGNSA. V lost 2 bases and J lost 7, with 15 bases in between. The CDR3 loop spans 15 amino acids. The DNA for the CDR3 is TGTGCCAGCAGCTTATTTGAGGGGGGGCTGAACATTCAGTACTTC. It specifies CASSLFEGGLNIQYF.